The 14 T cell receptor beta chains reported below all come from one sample, sequenced in a study of T cell responses to AZD1222 COVID-19 vaccine. The assay was immunoSEQ multiplex PCR, and TCRdb's table has in-frame clones only and misses some. The sample shows 130,000 or so clones, about 90% of them seen only once. Sequenced material: peripheral blood, taken on day 0 of AZD1222 vaccination. The receptor source for this set is an adult in good health.

This clone was seen once. The rearrangement joins TRBV9 to TRBJ2-3; D call uncertain. In germline, CDR1 is SGDLS, CDR2 YYNGEE. The CDR3 covers 15 residues. Trimming shortened V by 0 bases and J by 2 bases, and 10 bases separated the two germline ends. CDR3: CASSVGVSNTDTQYF. The CDR3, as DNA: TGTGCCAGCAGCGTAGGAGTGTCAAACACAGATACGCAGTATTTT. The whole variable domain, filled in from reference TRBV9 and TRBJ2-3, reads DSGVTQTPKHLITATGQRVTLRCSPRSGDLSVYWYQQSLDQGLQFLIQYYNGEERAKGNILERFSAQQFPDLHSELNLSSLELGDSALYFCASSVGVSNTDTQYFGPGTRLTVL.

This clone was seen a single time. The chain uses TRBV7-9 and TRBJ1-2; no clear D. CDR3 length: 14 amino acids. CDR1 and CDR2 from the germline V gene are SEHNR and FQNEAQ (reference sequence). The germline V and J ends were trimmed by 5 bases and 7 bases, with 17 bases remaining between them. The CDR3 protein is CASSQGRSSGGYTF. The CDR3, as DNA: TGTGCCAGCAGCCAAGGACGGTCCTCCGGTGGCTACACCTTC.

The chain is built from TRBV30 and TRBJ1-4, with D perhaps TRBD1 (5 bases). Germline V lookup: CDR1 GTSNPN, CDR2 SVGIG (reference sequence). This CDR3 region has 15 residues. The V gene lost 0 bases and the J gene lost 3 bases, with 11 bases spanning the gap. CDR3 amino acids: CAWSVPGSSNEKLFF. DNA of the CDR3: TGTGCCTGGAGTGTTCCAGGGAGTTCTAATGAAAAACTGTTTTTT.

The chain employs TRBV7-2 and TRBJ1-4; TRBD1 matches at 7 bases. The germline V gene encodes CDR1 SGHTA and CDR2 FQGNSA. The CDR3 is 18 residues long. Trimming at V came to 3 bases and at J to 10 bases, leaving 20 bases not matched to a gene. For the CDR3, the DNA is TGTGCCAGCAGCTTTTTAGGGGGCGAGGGAACATTAGGAAGAAAACTGTTTTTT. Translation gives CASSFLGGEGTLGRKLFF.

The genes are TRBV4-1 and TRBJ2-3; either TRBD1 or TRBD2 may supply D (5 bases each). Trimming removed 5 bases at V and 9 bases at J, with 15 bases between. The length of the CDR3 is 13 residues. Germline-derived CDR1 and CDR2 are MGHRA and YSYEKL. The CDR3 region is CASSFGTSDTQYF. The CDR3 DNA follows: TGCGCCAGCAGCTTCGGGACCAGCGACACGCAGTATTTT.

V gene TRBV5-1 combines with J gene TRBJ2-7, with a possible D match to TRBD1 (6 bases). Trimming took 7 bases from V and 2 from J, leaving 19 bases between them. Germline V gene lookup returns CDR1 SGHRS and CDR2 YFSETQ. This CDR3 has 15 amino acids. In nucleotides, the CDR3 is TGCGCCAGCGGACCTGGGGGCGGTTCTCCCTACGAGCAGTACTTC. Translation gives CASGPGGGSPYEQYF.

The V and J genes are TRBV7-6 and TRBJ1-2; D is ambiguous. V shed 1 base and J shed 5 bases, with 14 bases lying between them. Germline CDR1 and CDR2: SGHVS and FNYEAQ. The CDR3 covers 15 residues. This CDR3 is CASSLEGVGRYGYTF. The CDR3 nucleotides are TGTGCCAGCAGCTTAGAAGGTGTCGGGAGGTATGGCTACACCTTC. Looking up the rest from reference TRBV7-6 and TRBJ1-2 gives the full variable domain: GAGVSQSPRYKVTKRGQDVALRCDPISGHVSLYWYRQALGQGPEFLTYFNYEAQQDKSGLPNDRFSAERPEGSISTLTIQRTEQRDSAMYRCASSLEGVGRYGYTFGSGTRLTVV.

This clone was detected once. The rearrangement joins TRBV5-4 to TRBJ2-2, with D perhaps TRBD1 or TRBD2 (5 bases each). Per the germline V gene, CDR1 is SGHNT and CDR2 is YYREEE (reference sequence). V gave up 4 bases and J gave up 6 bases, with 19 bases separating them. The CDR3 totals 16 residues. CDR3: CASSPFGAIMAGELFF. CDR3 nucleotides: TGTGCCAGCAGCCCTTTCGGGGCCATCATGGCCGGGGAGCTGTTTTTT.

The V gene is TRBV5-4, the J gene TRBJ1-1; D gene ambiguous. CDR3 length: 16 amino acids. Trimming shortened V by 5 bases and J by 1 base, and 18 bases separated the two germline ends. Per germline, CDR1 SGHNT and CDR2 YYREEE (reference sequence). CDR3 sequence reads: CASSSAGGLENTEAFF. The DNA of the CDR3 is TGTGCCAGCAGTTCCGCGGGTGGTCTTGAGAACACTGAAGCTTTCTTT.

V is TRBV2 and J is TRBJ2-1, with D tentatively TRBD2 (7 bases). The CDR3 loop spans 14 amino acids. Trimming removed 8 bases at V and 6 bases at J, with 17 bases between. The germline V gene has CDR1 SNHLY and CDR2 FYNNEI. CDR3 residues: CASEGGSLRNEQFF. The DNA for the CDR3 is TGTGCCAGCGAGGGGGGGTCGCTACGCAATGAGCAGTTCTTC.

The J gene is TRBJ1-4, the V gene TRBV6-5; D call uncertain. Germline V gene sequence: CDR1 MNHEY, CDR2 SVGAGI. This CDR3 comprises 15 residues. Trimming shortened V by 5 bases and J by 0 bases, and 10 bases separated the two germline ends. CDR3 residues: CASSIRFSTNEKLFF. CDR3 in DNA: TGTGCCAGCAGTATCAGATTTTCAACTAATGAAAAACTGTTTTTT.

The V and J genes are TRBV24-1 and TRBJ2-2, with 10 nucleotides matching TRBD1. The V and J ends lost 4 bases and 4 bases, in that order; junction bases with no gene match: 5. This CDR3 is 16 amino acids long. Germline V gene data show CDR1 as KGHDR and CDR2 as SFDVKD. In nucleotides, the CDR3 is TGTGCCACCAGTGACCCGAGACAGGGGGCCACCGGGGAGCTGTTTTTT. Amino acids: CATSDPRQGATGELFF.

J is TRBJ1-2 and V is TRBV6-2 or TRBV6-3; possibly TRBD1 for D (6 bases). Germline CDR1 is MNHEY and CDR2 is SVGEGT. CDR3 length: 13 residues. Trimming took off 5 bases at V and 7 bases at J, with 14 bases between the two ends. The CDR3 sequence: CASSPPGGLGYTF. The CDR3 DNA reads TGTGCCAGCAGTCCCCCCGGGGGGCTTGGCTACACCTTC.

In this sample, this clone turned up once. The chain uses TRBV29-1 and TRBJ1-5; TRBD1 is a possible D gene (6 bases). Germline V lookup: CDR1 SQVTM, CDR2 ANQGSEA. V gave up 6 bases and J gave up 4 bases, with 10 bases separating them. The CDR3 extends over 12 amino acids. Here the CDR3 DNA reads TGCAGCGTCGGGCAGGGGAATCAGCCCCAGCATTTT. Translated, it gives CSVGQGNQPQHF.